Reported below is one TCR beta chain. This entry is derived from a study of technical replicates of blood from several donors. Profiled with immunoSEQ multiplex PCR; TCRdb holds only in-frame clones, not every one. The sample lists tens of thousands of clones, approximately 95% occurring once. V was shortened by 0 bases and J by 3 bases, with 17 bases between the two germline ends. The CDR3 has 17 residues. The germline gives CDR1 WSHSY, CDR2 SAAADI. The sequenced sample consisted of T cells isolated from PBMCs. The source is a human donor in good health. This rearrangement joins TRBV10-2 to TRBJ1-1; D gene ambiguous. Written as DNA, the CDR3 is TGCGCCAGCAGTGAGTCCCGGGGAAAAAGGTCGTACACTGAAGCTTTCTTT. It yields the protein CASSESRGKRSYTEAFF.